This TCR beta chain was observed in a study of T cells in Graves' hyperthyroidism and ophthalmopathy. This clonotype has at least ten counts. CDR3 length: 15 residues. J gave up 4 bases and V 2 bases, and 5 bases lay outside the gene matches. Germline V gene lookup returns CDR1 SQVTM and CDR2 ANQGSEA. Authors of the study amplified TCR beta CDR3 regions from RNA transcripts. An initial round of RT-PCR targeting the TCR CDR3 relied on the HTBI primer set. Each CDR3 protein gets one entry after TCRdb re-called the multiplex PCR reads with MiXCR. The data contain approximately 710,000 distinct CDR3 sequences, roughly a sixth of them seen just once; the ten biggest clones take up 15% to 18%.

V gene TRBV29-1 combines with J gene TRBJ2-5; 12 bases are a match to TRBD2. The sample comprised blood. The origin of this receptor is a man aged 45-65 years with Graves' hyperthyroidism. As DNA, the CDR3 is TGCAGCGTTGAACCCCCTAGCGGGAGGGCAGAGACCCAGTACTTC. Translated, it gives CSVEPPSGRAETQYF.